This T cell receptor (beta chain) was identified during a study of T cell changes during pregnancy in multiple sclerosis. There are 14 residues in the CDR3. Germline values: CDR1 MGHDK, CDR2 SYGVNS. The trim removed 6 bases at V and 4 bases at J, leaving 6 bases unmatched. TCRdb keeps only in-frame clones here, not all; method: immunoSEQ multiplex PCR. This sample has some 38,000 clones, with around 90% found just once. The clonotype originates from a female donor in good health, enrolled as a control in a pregnancy study. The source material was CD4+ T cells from peripheral blood mononuclear cells, sampled after pregnancy. The rearrangement uses TRBV25-1 and TRBJ1-1; 9 nucleotides line up with TRBD1. CDR3 protein: CASRSGQGGTEAFF. In nucleotides, the CDR3 is TGTGCCAGCAGGTCGGGACAGGGAGGCACTGAAGCTTTCTTT.